The subject of this entry is one T cell receptor (beta chain). Its target is unknown. Germline V gives CDR1 SEHNR, CDR2 FQNEAQ (reference sequence). The CDR3 totals 15 residues. The sample comes from a study of T cells expressing NK-cell markers. Overall study: It was sorted CD3+CD56+NKG2C+, CD3+CD56+NKG2C- and CD3+CD56-NKG2C+ T cells that supplied the TCR beta repertoires.

Overall study findings and caveats: The study found dominant NKG2C+ clonotypes at 1.0-7.0% of CD8+ T cells in six donors. In a few donors, dominant clonotypes made up 28.3-60.1% of CD3+CD56-NKG2C+ cells.

UMIs accompanied the 5'RACE template switching by which TCR beta cDNA was made. TCRdb reprocessed the 5' RACE reads; each CDR3 protein has one entry and no DNA is given. The sample's table shows 300,000 or so distinct CDR3 sequences. Material for sequencing was blood T cells: a sorted CD56 or NKG2C T cell subset, CD4+ or CD8+ T cells, or bulk PBMC T cells (not recorded which). The rearrangement joins TRBV7-9 to TRBJ2-5. The sequence derives from a woman between 18 and 69 years old in good health. The CDR3: CASSPVRGVEETQYF.